This is a list of T cell receptor beta chains from one sample in a study of cytomegalovirus exposure and HLA in healthy donors. Sequencing was performed with immunoSEQ multiplex PCR; in TCRdb, only in-frame clones are kept and a portion is missing. Here the sample spans 90,000 to 120,000 clones, 74% being singletons. The sequencing input was PBMCs. The receptors stem from a man aged 50-60 years in good health and CMV-seropositive. Each CDR3 is given with its conserved first and last residue. Fields, in order: V gene, J gene, D gene, clone size, CDR3 protein, CDR3 DNA. D genes are given only for firm matches. Clone size is not always given. Where it is, it says once, few, many or a class for expanded clones.

>TRBV5-1|TRBJ2-2|-|-
CASSFRPGGGDTGELFF
TGCGCCAGCAGCTTCCGCCCAGGGGGAGGAGACACCGGGGAGCTGTTTTTT
>TRBV5-4|TRBJ2-3|TRBD2|-
CASSAGGSVSTDTQYF
TGTGCCAGCAGCGCGGGAGGGAGCGTTAGCACAGATACGCAGTATTTT
>TRBV7-9|TRBJ2-2|-|-
CASSLAGGTGELFF
TGTGCCAGCAGCTTAGCAGGGGGAACCGGGGAGCTGTTTTTT
>TRBV5-8|TRBJ2-5|TRBD1|few
CASSLTGTGHETQYF
TGTGCCAGCAGCTTAACCGGGACAGGGCACGAGACCCAGTACTTC
>TRBV6-6|TRBJ1-1|TRBD1|-
CASSHQGARNTEAFF
TGTGCCAGCAGCCACCAGGGGGCCCGGAACACTGAAGCTTTCTTT
>TRBV27|TRBJ1-6|TRBD1|-
CASRGGNSPLHF
TGTGCCAGCAGAGGGGGCAATTCACCCCTCCACTTT
>TRBV30|TRBJ1-3|-|-
CAWSVYIGRDSGNTIYF
TGTGCCTGGAGTGTTTATATCGGACGGGACTCTGGAAACACCATATATTTT
>TRBV6-4|TRBJ2-7|TRBD1|-
CASSDSAVGTGQNYEQYF
TGTGCCAGCAGTGACTCGGCCGTCGGGACAGGGCAGAATTACGAGCAGTACTTC
>TRBV5-1|TRBJ2-3|-|-
CASSLASEADTQYF
TGCGCCAGCAGCTTGGCGTCAGAGGCAGATACGCAGTATTTT
>TRBV25-1|TRBJ1-4|-|few
CASSDSGGGLDEKLFF
TGTGCCAGCAGTGACTCCGGGGGGGGGCTTGATGAAAAACTGTTTTTT
>TRBV25-1|TRBJ2-7|-|-
CASSGTDYEQYF
TGTGCCAGCAGTGGGACAGATTACGAGCAGTACTTC
>TRBV27|TRBJ1-4|-|-
CASSFVQGEKLFF
TGTGCCAGCAGTTTTGTGCAGGGCGAAAAACTGTTTTTT
>TRBV11-1|TRBJ2-7|-|-
CASSLEAGDLGEQYF
TGTGCCAGCAGCTTGGAGGCAGGGGATCTTGGGGAGCAGTACTTC
>TRBV28|TRBJ1-1|-|-
CASTQGRTEAFF
TGTGCCAGCACTCAGGGGCGGACTGAAGCTTTCTTT
>TRBV6-1|TRBJ2-3|TRBD1|few
CASSELRDSRISF
TGTGCCAGCAGTGAACTCCGGGACAGCCGGATCTCCTTT
>TRBV30|TRBJ1-1|TRBD1|few
CAWSGQGDTEAFF
TGTGCCTGGAGTGGACAGGGGGACACTGAAGCTTTCTTT
>TRBV19|TRBJ2-3|TRBD2|-
CASRSQKRGSTDTQYF
TGTGCCAGTAGGTCCCAAAAGCGGGGGAGCACAGATACGCAGTATTTT
>TRBV10-1|TRBJ2-1|-|-
CASSEFRMSNEQFF
TGCGCCAGCAGTGAGTTTAGAATGAGCAATGAGCAGTTCTTC
>TRBV5-1|TRBJ2-3|TRBD1|-
CASAMGQGRTDTQYF
TGCGCCAGCGCGATGGGACAGGGTCGCACAGATACGCAGTATTTT
>TRBV10-1|TRBJ2-5|-|-
CASSDPGWTETQYF
TGCGCCAGCAGTGATCCAGGGTGGACGGAGACCCAGTACTTC
>TRBV2|TRBJ2-3|TRBD2|once
CASSEMGLAGLEDTQYF
TGTGCCAGCAGTGAAATGGGACTAGCGGGACTAGAGGATACGCAGTATTTT
>TRBV30|TRBJ2-7|TRBD2|-
CAWSGTSGTGYEQYF
TGTGCCTGGAGCGGGACTAGCGGGACGGGGTACGAGCAGTACTTC
>TRBV12-5|TRBJ1-1|TRBD1|-
CASVLGTGATEAFF
TGTGCTAGTGTCCTAGGGACAGGGGCCACTGAAGCTTTCTTT
>TRBV9|TRBJ2-1|TRBD2|-
CASSVAGGRSTEQFF
TGTGCCAGCAGCGTAGCGGGAGGGCGATCCACTGAGCAGTTCTTC
>TRBV4-1|TRBJ2-3|TRBD2|once
CASSQGRWERGGTDTQYF
TGCGCCAGCAGCCAAGGACGGTGGGAGCGGGGGGGCACAGATACGCAGTATTTT
>TRBV2|TRBJ2-7|-|once
CATKDRHLSYEQYF
TGTGCCACCAAAGACAGGCATCTTTCCTACGAGCAGTACTTC
>TRBV19|TRBJ2-3|TRBD2|few
CASSGTSGSSTDTQYF
TGTGCCAGTAGCGGGACTAGCGGGTCTAGCACAGATACGCAGTATTTT
>TRBV27|TRBJ2-3|TRBD2|once
CASSLSSGAPDTQYF
TGTGCCAGCAGTTTATCAAGCGGGGCGCCGGATACGCAGTATTTT
>TRBV27|TRBJ2-5|-|-
CASSSSAYQETQYF
TGTGCCAGCAGTTCCTCTGCGTACCAAGAGACCCAGTACTTC
>TRBV18|TRBJ2-3|-|-
CASSPSRSTDTQYF
TGTGCCAGCTCACCTTCGCGGAGCACAGATACGCAGTATTTT
>TRBV5-1|TRBJ2-1|-|few
CASSSHSDNEQFF
TGCGCCAGCAGCAGCCATTCGGACAATGAGCAGTTCTTC
>TRBV27|TRBJ2-5|-|-
CASSLSPYQETQYF
TGTGCCAGCAGTTTGAGCCCGTACCAAGAGACCCAGTACTTC
>TRBV4-1|TRBJ1-2|-|once
CASSPQGRIGYTF
TGCGCCAGCAGCCCCCAGGGGCGCATTGGCTACACCTTC
>TRBV6-5|TRBJ1-1|-|many
CASWRERGFGTEAFF
TGTGCCAGCTGGAGGGAGCGGGGGTTCGGCACTGAAGCTTTCTTT
>TRBV4-2|TRBJ2-3|TRBD2|-
CASSQDLAGGPLGLTDTQYF
TGTGCCAGCAGCCAAGATCTAGCGGGGGGGCCTCTGGGTCTCACAGATACGCAGTATTTT
>TRBV9|TRBJ2-1|TRBD2|few
CASSQRGGYNEQFF
TGTGCCAGCAGCCAGCGGGGGGGTTACAATGAGCAGTTCTTC
>TRBV12-5|TRBJ2-7|-|-
CASGSFPYEQYF
TGTGCTAGTGGTTCCTTCCCCTACGAGCAGTACTTC
>TRBV9|TRBJ1-1|TRBD1|few
CASSSRGLTEAFF
TGTGCCAGCAGCTCCAGGGGGCTCACTGAAGCTTTCTTT
>TRBV19|TRBJ2-3|-|-
CASSIGTLDTQYF
TGTGCCAGTAGTATCGGGACTTTAGATACGCAGTATTTT
>TRBV10-3|TRBJ2-1|-|-
CAISPEAYNEQFF
TGTGCCATCAGCCCAGAAGCCTACAATGAGCAGTTCTTC
>TRBV2|TRBJ2-1|TRBD2|-
CASSTPSGGPNNEQFF
TGTGCCAGCAGTACCCCTAGCGGGGGCCCTAACAATGAGCAGTTCTTC
>TRBV7-6|TRBJ2-7|-|-
CASSLSPGTAAEQYF
TGTGCCAGCAGCTTATCACCGGGAACTGCAGCCGAGCAGTACTTC
>TRBV18|TRBJ2-5|-|few
CASSPPTGREKQETQYF
TGTGCCAGCTCACCACCGACTGGCAGGGAAAAACAAGAGACCCAGTACTTC
>TRBV11-3|TRBJ2-7|-|-
CASSPTRSSYEQYF
TGTGCCAGCAGCCCTACACGGAGCTCCTACGAGCAGTACTTC
>TRBV5-1|TRBJ2-3|-|-
CASSLDFEQGTQYF
TGCGCCAGCAGCTTGGATTTTGAACAGGGTACGCAGTATTTT
>TRBV4-1|TRBJ2-3|TRBD2|-
CASSQTSGRKDTQYF
TGCGCCAGCAGCCAAACTAGCGGGAGGAAGGATACGCAGTATTTT
>TRBV9|TRBJ2-7|TRBD2|few
CASSTRTSGGHKYF
TGTGCCAGCAGCACTCGGACTAGCGGGGGCCATAAGTACTTC
>TRBV5-4|TRBJ1-1|-|-
CASSLEQVLAEAFF
TGTGCCAGCAGCTTGGAACAGGTACTCGCTGAAGCTTTCTTT